These 30 T cell receptor beta chains came from one sample sequenced in a study of T cell responses to AZD1222 COVID-19 vaccine. The data were produced by immunoSEQ multiplex PCR, yet TCRdb's version contains in-frame clones alone and is incomplete. The repertoire holds approximately 50,000 clones, with less than 90% as singletons. This specimen was peripheral blood, taken 28 days after the second AZD1222 dose. These receptors all stem from an adult who received the AZD1222 COVID-19 vaccine.

The V and J genes are TRBV7-6 and TRBJ1-6; 9 positions agree with TRBD1. Trimming at V came to 3 bases and at J to 9 bases, leaving 6 bases not matched to a gene. Germline assignment: CDR1 SGHVS and CDR2 FNYEAQ. The CDR3 runs 15 residues. CDR3 nucleotide sequence: TGTGCCAGCAGCTTTACCGGGACAGGGACTTCACCCCTCCACTTT. Its translation: CASSFTGTGTSPLHF. Looking up the rest from reference TRBV7-6 and TRBJ1-6 gives the full variable domain: GAGVSQSPRYKVTKRGQDVALRCDPISGHVSLYWYRQALGQGPEFLTYFNYEAQQDKSGLPNDRFSAERPEGSISTLTIQRTEQRDSAMYRCASSFTGTGTSPLHFGNGTRLTVT.

The chain has TRBV4-2 and TRBJ2-5; TRBD2 matches at 13 bases. Germline V lookup: CDR1 LGHNA, CDR2 YNFKEQ. J lost 6 bases, V lost 1 base, and 2 bases had no gene match. This CDR3 comprises 15 residues. The CDR3 DNA reads TGTGCCAGCAGCCAAGGGACTAGCGGGAGACAGACCCAGTACTTC. Translating it yields CASSQGTSGRQTQYF.

The J gene is TRBJ1-5, the V gene TRBV18; 11 bases match TRBD1. This CDR3 contains 15 residues. Germline CDR1 reads KGHSH; CDR2 reads LQKENI. V was clipped by 4 bases and J by 7 bases; unmatched bases: 6. The DNA of the CDR3 is TGTGCCAGCTCACTGGGGACAGGGGGATTACAGCCCCAGCATTTT. Amino acids: CASSLGTGGLQPQHF.

J is TRBJ1-5 and V is TRBV28; 7 bases align to TRBD1. Losses at the gene ends were 8 bases for V and 1 base for J; bases not matched to a gene: 11. The CDR3 has 16 amino acids. Germline CDR1 and CDR2: MDHEN and SYDVKM. The chain's CDR3 is CASWTRQGRSNQPQHF. The CDR3 DNA sequence: TGTGCCAGCTGGACCAGACAGGGAAGGAGCAATCAGCCCCAGCATTTT.

This chain uses TRBV6-5 with TRBJ2-7, with 11 bases lining up with TRBD1. The J segment lost 6 bases and the V segment lost 8 bases, leaving 6 bases of the junction unmatched. This CDR3 is built from 13 residues. Looked up from germline, CDR1 is MNHEY and CDR2 is SVGAGI. The CDR3 reads CASRGTGGLEQYF. CDR3 bases: TGTGCCAGCCGGGGGACAGGGGGGCTCGAGCAGTACTTC.

The chain recombines TRBV28 with TRBJ2-3, with D perhaps TRBD2 (5 bases). Germline V gene lookup returns CDR1 MDHEN and CDR2 SYDVKM. The CDR3 has 13 residues. Trimming removed 3 bases from V and 6 bases from J, with 10 bases in between. The CDR3 sequence: CASSFGVVDTQYF. In nucleotides, the CDR3 is TGTGCCAGCAGTTTCGGGGTCGTGGATACGCAGTATTTT. Drawing the rest from reference TRBV28 and TRBJ2-3, the complete variable domain is DVKVTQSSRYLVKRTGEKVFLECVQDMDHENMFWYRQDPGLGLRLIYFSYDVKMKEKGDIPEGYSVSREKKERFSLILESASTNQTSMYLCASSFGVVDTQYFGPGTRLTVL.

The chain is built from TRBV4-2 and TRBJ1-5, with D possibly TRBD1 on 6 matching bases. Germline values: CDR1 LGHNA, CDR2 YNFKEQ. Trimming shortened V by 1 base and J by 1 base, and 14 bases separated the two germline ends. This CDR3 has 17 residues. CDR3 sequence reads: CASSQVWGAQSNQPQHF. CDR3 nucleotides: TGTGCCAGCAGCCAAGTATGGGGGGCGCAGAGCAATCAGCCCCAGCATTTT.

The rearrangement links TRBV6-1 to TRBJ2-5; no clear D. V was shortened by 0 bases and J by 3 bases, with 14 bases between the two germline ends. CDR1 and CDR2 from the germline V gene are MNHNS and SASEGT. The CDR3 contains 16 residues. The CDR3 sequence is CASSEASAFWEETQYF. In DNA, the CDR3 is TGTGCCAGCAGTGAAGCCTCGGCCTTCTGGGAAGAGACCCAGTACTTC.

The genes are TRBV7-8 and TRBJ2-7; 11 nucleotides match TRBD2. V gave up 8 bases and J gave up 0 bases; unmatched junction bases: 12. This CDR3 region has 17 residues. Germline CDR1 and CDR2: SGHVS and FQNEAQ. The CDR3 reads CASSGLAGFRSSYEQYF. In DNA form, the CDR3 reads TGTGCCAGCTCCGGACTAGCGGGTTTCCGGAGCTCCTACGAGCAGTACTTC.

The chain has TRBV7-9 and TRBJ2-7, with 8 nucleotides matching TRBD2. The CDR3 covers 14 residues. The germline CDR1 and CDR2 sequences are SEHNR and FQNEAQ (reference sequence). The junction had 5 bases not matched to a gene; V was cut back by 5 bases and J by 2 bases. The CDR3 here is CASSGRGGPYEQYF. In DNA, the CDR3 is TGTGCCAGCAGCGGTCGCGGGGGGCCCTACGAGCAGTACTTC. Combining the CDR3 with reference TRBV7-9 and TRBJ2-7 gives the whole variable domain DTGVSQNPRHKITKRGQNVTFRCDPISEHNRLYWYRQTLGQGPEFLTYFQNEAQLEKSRLLSDRFSAERPKGSFSTLEIQRTEQGDSAMYLCASSGRGGPYEQYFGPGTRLTVT.

The rearrangement links TRBV6-5 to TRBJ2-1, with D possibly being TRBD1 (5 bases). The V gene lost 1 base and the J gene lost 9 bases, with 16 bases spanning the gap. This CDR3 spans 15 amino acids. The germline gives CDR1 MNHEY, CDR2 SVGAGI. CDR3: CASSYWGVRPTEQFF. In DNA form, the CDR3 reads TGTGCCAGCAGTTACTGGGGCGTCCGCCCGACTGAGCAGTTCTTC.

The V gene is TRBV12-3 or TRBV12-4, the J gene TRBJ1-5; D call uncertain. V was shortened by 4 bases and J by 9 bases, with 13 bases between the two germline ends. The CDR3 has 13 amino acids. The CDR3 sequence is CASSSDVPRPQHF. CDR3 in DNA: TGTGCCAGCAGTTCAGACGTCCCACGGCCCCAGCATTTT.

The V gene is TRBV28, the J gene TRBJ2-2; weak D call: TRBD2 (6 bases). The CDR3 has 16 residues. Looked up from germline, CDR1 is MDHEN and CDR2 is SYDVKM. The V and J ends lost 6 bases and 4 bases respectively, with 18 bases between them. This CDR3 reads CASRSWGGASTGELFF. As DNA, the CDR3 is TGTGCCAGCAGATCTTGGGGCGGGGCCAGCACCGGGGAGCTGTTTTTT.

This chain joins TRBV27 and TRBJ1-3, with no clear D. The CDR3 extends over 13 amino acids. Trimming removed 6 bases at V and 3 bases at J, with 9 bases between. Germline-derived CDR1 and CDR2 are MNHEY and SMNVEV (reference sequence). CDR3 DNA sequence: TGTGCCAGCAGCCCGAATTATGGAAACACCATATATTTT. It is translated as CASSPNYGNTIYF.

The rearrangement joins TRBV6-2 or TRBV6-3 to TRBJ2-7, with 8 bases matching TRBD1. Trimming cost V 0 bases and J 3 bases; bases outside gene matches: 7. This CDR3 is 16 amino acids long. Germline V gene data show CDR1 as MNHEY and CDR2 as SVGEGT. CDR3 loop: CASSYSGTGLGYEQYF. The CDR3 DNA follows: TGTGCCAGCAGTTACTCCGGGACAGGACTCGGCTACGAGCAGTACTTC.

V usage is TRBV6-2 or TRBV6-3 and J usage is TRBJ2-2; 11 nucleotides agree with TRBD2. J lost 0 bases, V lost 6 bases, and 3 bases had no gene match. CDR3 length: 16 amino acids. The V gene's germline CDR1 is MNHEY and CDR2 SVGEGT. CDR3 DNA: TGTGCCAGCAGCAATAGCGGGGGGGCGAACACCGGGGAGCTGTTTTTT. This codes for CASSNSGGANTGELFF.

This clone was seen only once. The V gene is TRBV20-1, the J gene TRBJ2-4; 7 bases are shared with TRBD2. The length of the CDR3 is 11 residues. CDR1 is DFQATT, CDR2 SNEGSKA, per germline (reference sequence). Germline trimming cut 8 bases from V and 8 bases from J; bases unmatched to any gene: 6. CDR3 residues: CSPLAGDIQYF. CDR3 nucleotide sequence: TGCAGTCCACTGGCGGGGGACATTCAGTACTTC.

This chain connects TRBV6-5 to TRBJ2-3, with TRBD2 matching over 11 bases. V dropped 6 bases and J dropped 4; count of bases not matched to a gene: 6. The germline V gene encodes CDR1 MNHEY and CDR2 SVGAGI. The CDR3 is 15 residues long. CDR3 in amino acids: CASSLGLAGADTQYF. The CDR3 DNA sequence: TGTGCCAGCAGCCTAGGACTAGCGGGCGCAGATACGCAGTATTTT.

The genes are TRBV7-2 and TRBJ1-6; 9 bases agree with TRBD1. Germline V gene data show CDR1 as SGHTA and CDR2 as FQGNSA. The CDR3 is 15 residues long. The ends lost 0 bases at V and 9 bases at J; junction bases unmatched: 3. In DNA, the CDR3 is TGTGCCAGCAGCTTAGCCACAGGGGGCGGTTCACCCCTCCACTTT. Translating gives CASSLATGGGSPLHF. Filled out from reference TRBV7-2 and TRBJ1-6, the complete variable domain reads GAGVSQSPSNKVTEKGKDVELRCDPISGHTALYWYRQSLGQGLEFLIYFQGNSAPDKSGLPSDRFSAERTGGSVSTLTIQRTQQEDSAVYLCASSLATGGGSPLHFGNGTRLTVT.

The chain joins TRBV7-2 to TRBJ2-1, with 9 bases lining up with TRBD2. With 7 bases clipped from V and 8 bases from J, the junction kept 6 bases outside the gene matches. Germline V CDR1 and CDR2: SGHTA, FQGNSA. This CDR3 is 13 amino acids long. CDR3 DNA sequence: TGTGCCAGCAAGGCGGGGGGGGCTCATGAGCAGTTCTTC. It translates to CASKAGGAHEQFF.

For this clone: Germline is not matched at one junction end, which may reflect a read error. V gene TRBV15 combines with J gene TRBJ2-7; D is possibly TRBD1 (6 bases). The CDR3 contains 15 residues. The germline V gene encodes CDR1 LNHNV and CDR2 YYDKDF (reference sequence). The chain's CDR3 is CATGRDKAGDYEQYF. The CDR3 nucleotides are TGTGCCACCGGCAGAGATAAGGCAGGGGACTACGAGCAGTACTTC.

V is TRBV21-1 and J is TRBJ1-2; the DNA was not used to check the table's D call, TRBD1. TRBV21-1 is tagged as a pseudogene. The CDR3 totals 14 residues. This CDR3 reads CASSKDRPTYGYTF. The CDR3 DNA follows: TGTGCCAGCAGCAAGGACAGGCCCACCTATGGCTACACCTTC.

The chain carries TRBV19 and TRBJ2-7; possible D gene TRBD1, 5 bases. This CDR3 comprises 13 residues. The germline V gene has CDR1 LNHDA and CDR2 SQIVND (reference sequence). V gave up 5 bases and J gave up 4 bases, with 12 bases separating them. In nucleotides, the CDR3 is TGTGCCAGTAGTGTCCGGACACTTTACGAGCAGTACTTC. This sequence encodes CASSVRTLYEQYF.

This chain links TRBV7-2 with TRBJ2-1; a weak D match, TRBD2 (6 bases). CDR1 is SGHTA and CDR2 is FQGNSA in the germline V gene. Trimming took 4 bases from V and 5 from J, leaving 15 bases between them. This CDR3 has 15 amino acids. The DNA of the CDR3 is TGTGCCAGCAGCTCGGGACTCTCCGAACACAATGAGCAGTTCTTC. This encodes CASSSGLSEHNEQFF.

The genes are TRBV18 and TRBJ1-4, with D unclear. Germline CDR1 is KGHSH and CDR2 is LQKENI. The CDR3 has 13 amino acids. V was shortened by 8 bases and J by 1 base, with 8 bases between the two germline ends. CDR3 sequence reads: CASARGTNEKLFF. The DNA of the CDR3 is TGTGCCAGCGCCAGAGGAACTAATGAAAAACTGTTTTTT.

The chain is built from TRBV19 and TRBJ1-2, with no clear D. Deletions cut 8 bases from V and 1 base from J, with 14 bases between. Germline assignment: CDR1 LNHDA and CDR2 SQIVND (reference sequence). The CDR3 runs to 14 residues. The CDR3 sequence: CASRKGEGNYGYTF. The CDR3, as DNA: TGTGCCAGTCGGAAGGGAGAGGGTAACTATGGCTACACCTTC.

This clone was found a few times. The chain carries TRBV27 and TRBJ1-2; the D is unclear. The V gene's germline CDR1 is MNHEY and CDR2 SMNVEV (reference sequence). The CDR3 loop spans 13 amino acids. Trimming removed 3 bases at V and 6 bases at J, with 11 bases between. The DNA for the CDR3 is TGTGCCAGCAGTTTGGGCGGGAGAGATGGCTACACCTTC. Amino acids: CASSLGGRDGYTF.

The V call is TRBV27, the J call TRBJ1-1; 12 bases are a match to TRBD1. Trimming cost V 6 bases and J 10 bases; bases outside gene matches: 15. Germline values: CDR1 MNHEY, CDR2 SMNVEV (reference sequence). CDR3 length equals 16 residues. In DNA form, the CDR3 reads TGTGCCAGCAGCCGGTTCGTCGGGACAGGGGGCCGGGGAGCTTTCTTT. It encodes CASSRFVGTGGRGAFF.

The rearrangement links TRBV28 to TRBJ2-7; possible D gene TRBD2, 5 bases. CDR3 length: 14 residues. From germline, CDR1 is MDHEN and CDR2 SYDVKM. Trimming removed 4 bases from V and 3 bases from J, with 13 bases in between. The CDR3 sequence is CASSSLAGGYEQYF. CDR3 bases: TGTGCCAGCAGTTCCCTGGCGGGCGGCTACGAGCAGTACTTC.

The rearrangement links TRBV29-1 to TRBJ2-7; D unresolved. Germline V gene sequence: CDR1 SQVTM, CDR2 ANQGSEA. This CDR3 contains 12 residues. The V gene lost 4 bases and the J gene lost 3 bases, with 10 bases spanning the gap. CDR3 region: CSVVGLSYEQYF. DNA for the CDR3: TGCAGCGTTGTCGGCCTAAGCTACGAGCAGTACTTC.